The 14 T cell receptor beta chains listed next were all sequenced from one sample in a study of T cells after yellow fever vaccination. TCRdb processed the 5' RACE reads anew with MiXCR; each CDR3 protein has one entry. This table has some 670,000 distinct CDR3 sequences, about 12% appearing once. The sequences come from PBMCs, collected on the day of the yellow fever booster vaccination. Every receptor here comes from a man aged 30-40 years who received the YFV17D yellow fever vaccine.

This clonotype was detected a few times. This chain joins TRBV9 and TRBJ2-6; 9 bases are shared with TRBD1. The junction had 1 base not matched to a gene; V was cut back by 1 base and J by 2 bases. The CDR3 length is 16 residues. Germline assignment: CDR1 SGDLS and CDR2 YYNGEE. This chain's CDR3 is CASSVTGGAGANVLTF. The CDR3 region has the DNA TGTGCCAGCAGCGTAACAGGGGGCGCTGGGGCCAACGTCCTGACTTTC.

This clonotype turned up a few times. This chain uses TRBV7-2 with TRBJ2-7; D not certain. CDR3 length: 13 amino acids. Germline V gene lookup returns CDR1 SGHTA and CDR2 FQGNSA. With 2 bases removed from V and 5 bases from J, the gap between germline ends came to 10 bases. The CDR3 coding sequence is TGTGCCAGCAGCTTAACCAGGAGCGACGAGCAGTACTTC. It translates to CASSLTRSDEQYF. Combining the CDR3 with reference TRBV7-2 and TRBJ2-7 gives the whole variable domain GAGVSQSPSNKVTEKGKDVELRCDPISGHTALYWYRQSLGQGLEFLIYFQGNSAPDKSGLPSDRFSAERTGGSVSTLTIQRTQQEDSAVYLCASSLTRSDEQYFGPGTRLTVT.

In this sample, this clonotype turned up a few times. This chain joins TRBV6-1 and TRBJ2-3; 16 bases line up with TRBD2. CDR1 MNHNS and CDR2 SASEGT come from the germline V gene. Losses at the gene ends were 6 bases for V and 3 bases for J; bases not matched to a gene: 3. This CDR3 has 16 residues. The CDR3 loop reads CASRGLAGGKTDTQYF. CDR3 nucleotide sequence: TGTGCCAGCAGGGGACTAGCGGGAGGGAAGACAGATACGCAGTATTTT.

The rearrangement uses TRBV9 and TRBJ2-3; D may be TRBD1 or TRBD2 (6 bases each). The CDR3 spans 14 residues. CDR1 is SGDLS and CDR2 is YYNGEE in the germline V gene. Deletions cut 3 bases from V and 6 bases from J, with 14 bases between. The CDR3 coding sequence is TGTGCCAGCAGCGCTCCGGGGGCCGGGGATACGCAGTATTTT. Translating it yields CASSAPGAGDTQYF.

The chain recombines TRBV27 with TRBJ2-7, with D possibly TRBD1 on 7 matching bases. The CDR3 runs 17 residues. V dropped 5 bases and J dropped 5 bases, with 25 bases sitting between them. CDR1 is MNHEY and CDR2 is SMNVEV in the germline V gene (reference sequence). In DNA, the CDR3 is TGTGCCAGCAGTGGACAGGATGGCAGGGGCCGGGGGAACGAGCAGTACTTC. It is translated as CASSGQDGRGRGNEQYF.

The sample holds many counts of this clonotype. V is TRBV10-3 and J is TRBJ2-1; D is possibly TRBD2 (6 bases). V lost 6 bases and J 8 bases, leaving 14 bases between the germline ends. The CDR3 runs to 13 residues. Per germline, CDR1 ENHRY and CDR2 SYGVKD. DNA of the CDR3: TGTGCCATCAGGACTAGATTATTCGATGAGCAGTTCTTC. It yields the protein CAIRTRLFDEQFF.

In this sample, this clonotype turned up a few times. This chain joins TRBV5-6 and TRBJ2-3, with a possible D match to TRBD2 (6 bases). Trimming pared 3 bases from V and 4 bases from J, leaving 21 bases between. CDR3 length: 17 amino acids. Germline V gene data show CDR1 as SGHDT and CDR2 as YYEEEE. CDR3 in amino acids: CASSSEIAGGIADTQYF. The CDR3 nucleotides read TGTGCCAGCAGCTCAGAGATAGCCGGGGGAATCGCAGATACGCAGTATTTT.

Note on this clonotype: This may be a read error, as it is one base from a much larger clone. This sequence joins TRBV4-2 and TRBJ2-7, with no clear D. Germline V gene data show CDR1 as LGHNA and CDR2 as YNFKEQ. The CDR3 is made up of 15 amino acids. The V end was cut by 0 bases, the J end by 0 bases, with 9 bases between. The CDR3 nucleotides read TGTGCCAGCAGCCAAGAATCCTGGACCTCCTACGAGCAGTACTTC. Its translation: CASSQESWTSYEQYF.

This rearrangement joins TRBV29-1 to TRBJ2-7; 9 nucleotides match TRBD2. The CDR3 has 17 residues. Germline CDR1 reads SQVTM; CDR2 reads ANQGSEA. The ends lost 4 bases at V and 4 bases at J; junction bases unmatched: 17. The CDR3 spells CSVAGGGGNSLLYEQYF. As DNA, the CDR3 is TGCAGCGTTGCAGGCGGGGGGGGCAACAGTCTTCTGTACGAGCAGTACTTC.

This clonotype has at least ten counts. The V call is TRBV5-1, the J call TRBJ2-1, with 8 bases aligning to TRBD2. The CDR3 runs to 15 residues. J was trimmed by 8 bases and V by 0 bases; bases with no gene match: 7. Germline CDR1 SGHRS, CDR2 YFSETQ. CDR3 DNA: TGCGCCAGCAGCTTGGGTAGCGGGATTCGCGATGAGCAGTTCTTC. Translation gives CASSLGSGIRDEQFF.

This clonotype has more than one count but fewer than ten. This CDR3 reads CSVTIIPDSSYNEQFF. Here the CDR3 DNA reads TGCAGCGTTACGATAATCCCAGATAGCTCCTACAATGAGCAGTTCTTC. The rearrangement links TRBV29-1 to TRBJ2-1; D gene unclear. The CDR3 consists of 16 residues. CDR1 is SQVTM, CDR2 ANQGSEA, per germline. V lost 5 bases and J lost 0, with 17 bases in between.

This clonotype was detected many times. The genes are TRBV12-3 or TRBV12-4 and TRBJ1-4; no reliable D call. V dropped 4 bases and J dropped 1 base, with 7 bases sitting between them. The CDR3 loop spans 14 amino acids. CDR3 DNA: TGTGCCAGCAGTTCAGGAGTAACTAATGAAAAACTGTTTTTT. This translates into CASSSGVTNEKLFF.

This chain connects TRBV7-7 to TRBJ2-7; no definite D call. Trimming took 1 base from V and 6 from J, leaving 10 bases between them. This CDR3 region has 13 residues. Germline CDR1 SSHAT, CDR2 FNYEAQ (reference sequence). CDR3 sequence (DNA): TGTGCCAGCAGCTTAGAAAGTGTCTCCGAGCAGTACTTC. Translated, it gives CASSLESVSEQYF.

This CDR3 reads CASSNTWSTYNEQFF. CDR3 in DNA: TGCGCCAGCAGTAACACTTGGAGTACCTACAATGAGCAGTTCTTC. The rearrangement links TRBV5-1 to TRBJ2-1; D call uncertain. CDR3 length equals 15 residues. The V and J ends lost 5 bases and 2 bases respectively, with 14 bases between them. Looked up from germline, CDR1 is SGHRS and CDR2 is YFSETQ.